A selection of T cell receptor beta chains follows, all from one sample in a study of long-term antiretroviral therapy in people with HIV. The method was immunoSEQ multiplex PCR; TCRdb's version includes in-frame clones alone and lacks a portion of them. The table lists 15,000 or so clones, approximately 80% of them singletons. Sequencing was performed on unsorted PBMCs, taken 0.4 years after starting antiretroviral therapy. These receptors all come from a man between 25 and 39 years old with HIV. The CDR3 runs from the conserved cysteine through the conserved F or W. The D gene is left open where the match is weak. Clone size is given for some rows only: seen once, a few or many times, or a class if the clone is expanded.

>TRBV4-1|TRBJ2-4|-|TRBD1
CASTPTRGQGFVIQYF
TGCGCCAGCACCCCAACGCGTGGACAGGGGTTTGTCATTCAGTACTTC
>TRBV5-6|TRBJ2-1|-|-
CASSGTDQPYNEQFF
TGTGCCAGCAGCGGGACTGACCAACCCTACAATGAGCAGTTCTTC
>TRBV5-1|TRBJ2-6|-|-
CASSSGLSSGANVLTF
TGCGCCAGCAGCTCGGGACTCAGCTCTGGGGCCAACGTCCTGACTTTC
>TRBV27|TRBJ2-3|once|TRBD2
CASSFRVGLASTDTQYF
TGTGCCAGCAGTTTTCGAGTAGGACTAGCGTCGACAGATACGCAGTATTTT
>TRBV27|TRBJ1-2|-|-
CASSKMGGPGDYGYTF
TGTGCCAGCAGTAAGATGGGGGGGCCCGGAGACTATGGCTACACCTTC
>TRBV28|TRBJ1-3|-|-
CASSSDYPSEVISGNTIYF
TGTGCCAGCAGTTCAGATTACCCTTCGGAGGTGATCTCTGGAAACACCATATATTTT
>TRBV10-3|TRBJ2-1|-|-
CAISETWGLADYNEQFF
TGTGCCATCAGTGAGACGTGGGGGCTAGCGGACTACAATGAGCAGTTCTTC
>TRBV19|TRBJ1-1|few|-
CASSQTMNTEAFF
TGTGCCAGTAGCCAGACGATGAACACTGAAGCTTTCTTT
>TRBV4-3|TRBJ2-7|-|-
CASSRLGTVPSYEQYF
TGCGCCAGCAGCCGACTTGGGACCGTACCTTCCTACGAGCAGTACTTC
>TRBV2|TRBJ1-2|-|TRBD1
CASRYTLGQGGMRYGYTF
TGTGCCAGCAGATATACCCTTGGACAGGGGGGCATGCGGTATGGCTACACCTTC
>TRBV9|TRBJ2-2|-|-
CASSVDIPGGRTGELFF
TGTGCCAGCAGCGTAGATATTCCCGGGGGGCGCACCGGGGAGCTGTTTTTT
>TRBV13|TRBJ1-3|few|-
CASSIGSGNTIYF
TGTGCCAGCAGCATAGGCTCTGGAAACACCATATATTTT
>TRBV7-2|TRBJ2-7|-|TRBD2
CASSFKASGREQYF
TGTGCCAGCAGCTTTAAGGCTAGCGGGAGGGAGCAGTACTTC
>TRBV7-9|TRBJ2-7|-|-
CASSLGDYEQYF
TGTGCCAGCAGCTTAGGTGACTACGAGCAGTACTTC
>TRBV6-5|TRBJ2-7|-|TRBD2
CASSYTEREEQYF
TGTGCCAGCAGTTACACAGAGCGGGAAGAGCAGTACTTC
>TRBV27|TRBJ2-7|-|TRBD2
CASSLGVGLAGVEQYF
TGTGCCAGCAGTTTAGGGGTTGGGCTAGCGGGAGTCGAGCAGTACTTC
>TRBV16|TRBJ2-5|-|-
CASSQIGGHQETQYF
TGTGCCAGCAGCCAGATTGGGGGGCACCAAGAGACCCAGTACTTC
>TRBV7-2|TRBJ1-1|-|-
CASSLGRANTEAFF
TGTGCCAGCAGCTTAGGGCGGGCAAACACTGAAGCTTTCTTT
>TRBV5-4|TRBJ2-5|-|TRBD1
CASRGDRSEETQYF
TGTGCCAGCAGGGGGGACAGGTCCGAGGAGACCCAGTACTTC
>TRBV7-9|TRBJ2-2|-|TRBD2
CASSFGLAGATGELFF
TGTGCCAGCAGCTTCGGACTAGCGGGAGCAACCGGGGAGCTGTTTTTT
>TRBV7-9|TRBJ2-5|-|TRBD1
CASTGGDPGQGHQETQYF
TGTGCCAGCACGGGCGGTGACCCCGGACAGGGCCACCAAGAGACCCAGTACTTC
>TRBV5-1|TRBJ2-3|-|TRBD1
CASSSPGQKTDTQYF
TGCGCCAGCAGTTCACCGGGACAGAAGACAGATACGCAGTATTTT
>TRBV7-8|TRBJ2-7|-|TRBD1
CASSLSQGAYYEQYF
TGTGCCAGCAGCTTAAGCCAGGGGGCCTACTACGAGCAGTACTTC
>TRBV2|TRBJ1-5|-|TRBD1
CASGTGGDNQPQHF
TGTGCCAGCGGGACAGGGGGAGACAATCAGCCCCAGCATTTT
>TRBV6-5|TRBJ2-3|-|TRBD1
CASSRPGQAMRGQYF
TGTGCCAGCAGTCGCCCGGGACAGGCAATGCGAGGGCAGTATTTT
>TRBV19|TRBJ1-1|-|-
CATRRDLPNTEAFF
TGTGCCACCCGCCGGGACTTACCGAACACTGAAGCTTTCTTT
>TRBV6-1|TRBJ2-3|-|TRBD1
CASSTGTGRADTQYF
TGTGCCAGCAGTACCGGGACAGGAAGGGCAGATACGCAGTATTTT
>TRBV11-3|TRBJ2-2|-|-
CASSPPGTGELFF
TGTGCCAGCAGCCCGCCAGGCACCGGGGAGCTGTTTTTT
>TRBV5-4|TRBJ2-6|few|-
CASSLFRGAESGANVLTF
TGTGCCAGCAGCTTGTTCCGCGGGGCTGAATCTGGGGCCAACGTCCTGACTTTC
>TRBV10-1|TRBJ2-2|-|TRBD2
CASSGTGLGMNTGELFF
TGCGCCAGCTCGGGAACCGGACTAGGCATGAACACCGGGGAGCTGTTTTTT
>TRBV28|TRBJ1-1|-|-
CASRLNKNTEAFF
TGTGCCAGCAGACTCAACAAGAACACTGAAGCTTTCTTT
>TRBV11-2|TRBJ1-5|-|-
CASSLREGQPQHF
TGTGCCAGCAGCCTCCGTGAGGGACAGCCCCAGCATTTT
>TRBV28|TRBJ1-3|-|-
CASNADGGVNTIYF
TGTGCCAGCAACGCGGACGGAGGTGTTAACACCATATATTTT
>TRBV20-1|TRBJ1-2|once|TRBD1
CSASPGGTF
TGCAGTGCTAGTCCAGGGGGCACCTTC
>TRBV5-4|TRBJ1-1|-|-
CASSQAPHTEAFF
TGTGCCAGCAGCCAAGCACCCCACACTGAAGCTTTCTTT
>TRBV9|TRBJ1-3|-|-
CASSVTSRGSGNTIYF
TGTGCCAGCAGCGTTACTTCCAGGGGCTCTGGAAACACCATATATTTT
>TRBV7-8|TRBJ2-3|-|TRBD2
CASSLRASGGPSTDTQYF
TGTGCCAGCAGCTTACGCGCTAGCGGGGGACCCAGCACAGATACGCAGTATTTT
>TRBV19|TRBJ2-1|once|-
CASSIGTNPSYNEQFF
TGTGCCAGTAGTATCGGGACAAACCCGTCCTACAATGAGCAGTTCTTC
>TRBV27|TRBJ2-1|-|TRBD2
CASSPSKLADNEQFF
TGTGCCAGCAGCCCCAGCAAGCTAGCGGACAATGAGCAGTTCTTC
>TRBV7-9|TRBJ1-1|-|-
CASLGQVDTEAFF
TGTGCCAGCTTGGGACAAGTAGACACTGAAGCTTTCTTT
>TRBV5-4|TRBJ1-2|few|-
CASSLRVEGTYGYTF
TGTGCCAGCAGCCTTAGAGTTGAGGGGACCTATGGCTACACCTTC
>TRBV29-1|TRBJ1-5|-|-
CSVDPRHRDGNQPQHF
TGCAGCGTTGATCCGAGGCACAGGGATGGGAATCAGCCCCAGCATTTT
>TRBV11-2|TRBJ2-1|-|-
CASSPWGNWGDNEQFF
TGTGCCAGCAGCCCGTGGGGCAACTGGGGGGACAATGAGCAGTTCTTC
>TRBV5-6|TRBJ2-3|-|-
CASSVDWAGDTQYF
TGTGCCAGCAGTGTGGATTGGGCGGGAGATACGCAGTATTTT
>TRBV7-9|TRBJ2-3|-|-
CASTGSGTDTQYF
TGTGCCAGCACGGGGTCGGGCACAGATACGCAGTATTTT
>TRBV6-1|TRBJ1-3|-|-
CASSASVGSGNTIYF
TGTGCCAGCAGTGCCTCAGTGGGCTCTGGAAACACCATATATTTT
>TRBV30|TRBJ1-2|-|-
CAWSVKGFDYGYTF
TGTGCCTGGAGTGTAAAGGGGTTTGACTATGGCTACACCTTC
>TRBV9|TRBJ2-2|-|TRBD1
CASSVGAGQGNTGELFF
TGTGCCAGCAGCGTAGGGGCGGGACAGGGGAACACCGGGGAGCTGTTTTTT
>TRBV7-2|TRBJ2-3|once|TRBD2
CASSARLAGVTDTQYF
TGTGCCAGCAGCGCGAGACTAGCGGGAGTCACAGATACGCAGTATTTT
>TRBV5-1|TRBJ2-7|-|TRBD1
CASSATRTGGPHEQYF
TGCGCCAGCAGCGCGACTCGTACAGGGGGCCCCCACGAGCAGTACTTC
>TRBV5-1|TRBJ2-1|-|TRBD2
CASSLDLAGGEQFF
TGCGCCAGCAGCTTGGATCTAGCGGGAGGGGAGCAGTTCTTC
>TRBV6-5|TRBJ1-1|-|-
CASRIPGQNTEAFF
TGTGCCAGCAGAATCCCGGGACAGAACACTGAAGCTTTCTTT
>TRBV5-6|TRBJ2-5|-|TRBD1
CASSLEQGPYQETQYF
TGTGCCAGCAGCTTGGAACAGGGGCCCTACCAAGAGACCCAGTACTTC
>TRBV23-1|TRBJ2-1|-|TRBD2
CASSQTGTSAIGASYNEQFF
TGCGCCAGCAGTCAGACCGGGACTAGCGCGATTGGGGCATCCTACAATGAGCAGTTCTTC
>TRBV7-9|TRBJ2-3|-|-
CASSLEFGVSTDTQYF
TGTGCCAGCAGCTTAGAGTTCGGCGTGTCCACAGATACGCAGTATTTT
>TRBV11-2|TRBJ1-2|-|-
CASSLPSYGYTF
TGTGCCAGCAGCTTACCTTCATATGGCTACACCTTC
>TRBV4-2|TRBJ1-5|-|-
CASSQESGRGQPQHF
TGTGCCAGCAGCCAAGAAAGCGGGCGAGGTCAGCCCCAGCATTTT
>TRBV9|TRBJ1-1|-|-
CASSVDLRGAEAFF
TGTGCCAGCAGCGTAGATCTAAGGGGCGCTGAAGCTTTCTTT
>TRBV14|TRBJ2-3|-|-
CASSQGLGLALTDTQYF
TGTGCCAGCAGCCAAGGGTTAGGGCTAGCCCTCACAGATACGCAGTATTTT